This T cell receptor beta chain was profiled in a study of blood T cell repertoires in COVID-19. The wider study: Nucleic acid was either cDNA or gDNA, and it came from T cells, B-cell-depleted T cells, or PBMCs.

V lost 2 bases, J lost 4 bases, and 17 bases lay in between. The CDR3 runs to 17 residues. CDR1 MDHEN and CDR2 SYDVKM come from the germline V gene. The sample holds a few counts of this clone. Enrolled through a virtual design, the participants were between 18 and 89 years of age and came from 24 US areas. Cohort allocation depended upon clinical history that participants reported. Recovered status in Cohort 3 required two negative PCRs, clearance, or symptom resolution. Assay used: immunoSEQ multiplex PCR; TCRdb lists only in-frame clones, some missing. The repertoire consists of 150,000 to 200,000 clones, with roughly 82% occurring once and the leading ten covering roughly 9.6%.

The receptor was derived from a man over 45 who had recovered from COVID-19. The sample taken for sequencing was PBMCs or T cells enriched from blood (not recorded which). The V call is TRBV28, the J call TRBJ1-4; D unclear. CDR3 in DNA: TGTGCCAGCAGTTTACCTGGAGAGGGATACCTTAATGAAAAACTGTTTTTT. Amino acids: CASSLPGEGYLNEKLFF.